This T cell receptor (beta chain) was sequenced for a study of cytomegalovirus exposure and HLA in healthy donors. Study results and limitations: In an earlier analysis, most TCR beta V segments were productive about 87% or about 30% of the time. With DRB1 most and HLA-C fewest, TCR association rates differed between HLA loci in a later analysis. TCR beta sequences reportedly predicted most subjects' HLA-A and HLA-B alleles accurately. In a later analysis, most CMV-associated TCR beta chains appeared HLA-restricted.

The CDR3 spans 16 residues. The germline V gene encodes CDR1 PRHDT and CDR2 FYEKMQ (reference sequence). The V gene end was trimmed by 3 bases and the J gene end by 5 bases; junction bases not matched to a gene: 6. The PCR had 60 Vbeta and 13 Jbeta primers. Assay used: immunoSEQ multiplex PCR; TCRdb lists only in-frame clones, some missing. The data contain approximately 93,000 clones, over 60% of them seen just once; the ten biggest clones take up more than 2.5%. Remarks on this clone: Its antigen is unknown.

The rearrangement uses TRBV13 and TRBJ2-3; 12 bases fit TRBD2. Sequencing was performed on PBMCs. The TCR originated in a male donor in good health and CMV-seropositive. CDR3 amino acids: CASSFPSGGAEDTQYF. In DNA form, the CDR3 reads TGTGCCAGCAGCTTCCCTAGCGGGGGGGCCGAAGATACGCAGTATTTT.